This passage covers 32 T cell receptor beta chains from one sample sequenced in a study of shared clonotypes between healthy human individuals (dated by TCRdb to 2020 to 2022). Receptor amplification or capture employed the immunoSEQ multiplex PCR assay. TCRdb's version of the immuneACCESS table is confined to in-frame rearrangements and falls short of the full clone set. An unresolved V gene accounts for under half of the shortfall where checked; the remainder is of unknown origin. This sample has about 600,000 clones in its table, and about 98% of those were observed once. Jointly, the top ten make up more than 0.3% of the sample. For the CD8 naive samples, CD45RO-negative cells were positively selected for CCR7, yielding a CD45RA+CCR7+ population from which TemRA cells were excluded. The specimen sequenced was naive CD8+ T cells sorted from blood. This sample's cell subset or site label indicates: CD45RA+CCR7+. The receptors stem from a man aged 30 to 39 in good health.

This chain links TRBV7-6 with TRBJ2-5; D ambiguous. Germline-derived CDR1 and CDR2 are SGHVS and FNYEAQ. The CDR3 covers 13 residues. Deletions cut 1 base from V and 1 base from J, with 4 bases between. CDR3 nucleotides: TGTGCCAGCAGCTTAGGTCCCCAAGAGACCCAGTACTTC. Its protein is CASSLGPQETQYF.

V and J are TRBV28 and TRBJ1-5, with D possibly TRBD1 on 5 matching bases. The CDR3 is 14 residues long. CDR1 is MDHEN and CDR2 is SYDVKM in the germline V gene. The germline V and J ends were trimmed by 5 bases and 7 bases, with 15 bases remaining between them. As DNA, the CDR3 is TGTGCCAGCAGTCCTGACAGACCTGGGCAGCCCCAGCATTTT. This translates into CASSPDRPGQPQHF.

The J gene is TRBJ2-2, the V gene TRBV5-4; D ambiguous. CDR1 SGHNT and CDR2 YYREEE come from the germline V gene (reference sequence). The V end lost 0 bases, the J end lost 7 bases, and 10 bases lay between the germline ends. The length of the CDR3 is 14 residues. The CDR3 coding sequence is TGTGCCAGCAGCTTGGACGGGCAGATCGGGGAGCTGTTTTTT. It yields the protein CASSLDGQIGELFF.

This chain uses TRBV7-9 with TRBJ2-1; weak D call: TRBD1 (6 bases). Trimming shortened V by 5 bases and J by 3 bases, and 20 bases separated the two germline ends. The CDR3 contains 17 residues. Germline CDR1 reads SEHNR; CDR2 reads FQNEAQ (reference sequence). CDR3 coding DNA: TGTGCCAGCAGCACTCCGCAGGGGATTGTTCTCTACAATGAGCAGTTCTTC. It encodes CASSTPQGIVLYNEQFF.

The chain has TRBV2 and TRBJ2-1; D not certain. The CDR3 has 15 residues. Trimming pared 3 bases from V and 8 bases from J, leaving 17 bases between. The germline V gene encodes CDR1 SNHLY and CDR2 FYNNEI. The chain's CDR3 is CASSDSRSYGDEQFF. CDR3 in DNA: TGTGCCAGCAGTGACTCCAGGTCTTATGGGGATGAGCAGTTCTTC.

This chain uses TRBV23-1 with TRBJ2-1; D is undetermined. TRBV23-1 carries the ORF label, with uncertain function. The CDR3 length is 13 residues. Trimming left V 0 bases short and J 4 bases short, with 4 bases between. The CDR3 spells CASSQSQYNEQFF. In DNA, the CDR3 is TGCGCCAGCAGTCAATCCCAATACAATGAGCAGTTCTTC.

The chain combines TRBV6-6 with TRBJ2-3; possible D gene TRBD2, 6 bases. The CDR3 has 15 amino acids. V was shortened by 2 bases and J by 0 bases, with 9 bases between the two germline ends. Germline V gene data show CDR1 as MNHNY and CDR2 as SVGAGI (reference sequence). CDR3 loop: CASSYASGSTDTQYF. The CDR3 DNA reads TGTGCCAGCAGTTACGCAAGCGGGAGCACAGATACGCAGTATTTT.

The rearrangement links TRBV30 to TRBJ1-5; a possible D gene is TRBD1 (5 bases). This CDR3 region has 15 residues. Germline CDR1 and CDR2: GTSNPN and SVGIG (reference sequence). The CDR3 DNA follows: TGTGCTTATGGTATCGGGGCGTCAAGCAATCAGCCCCAGCATTTT. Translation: CAYGIGASSNQPQHF.

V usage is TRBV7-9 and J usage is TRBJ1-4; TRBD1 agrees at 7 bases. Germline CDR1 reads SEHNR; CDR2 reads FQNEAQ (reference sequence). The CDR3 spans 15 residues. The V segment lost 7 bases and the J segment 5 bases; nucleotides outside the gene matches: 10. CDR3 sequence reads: CASTMPGTENEKLFF. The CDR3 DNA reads TGTGCCAGCACCATGCCCGGGACAGAGAATGAAAAACTGTTTTTT.

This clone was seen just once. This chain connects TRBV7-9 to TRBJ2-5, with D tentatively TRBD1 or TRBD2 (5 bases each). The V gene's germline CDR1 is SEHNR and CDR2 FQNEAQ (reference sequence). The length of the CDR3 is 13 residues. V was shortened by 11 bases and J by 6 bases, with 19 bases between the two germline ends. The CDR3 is CAGTSGTEKTQYF. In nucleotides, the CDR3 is TGTGCCGGAACAAGTGGGACCGAGAAGACCCAGTACTTC.

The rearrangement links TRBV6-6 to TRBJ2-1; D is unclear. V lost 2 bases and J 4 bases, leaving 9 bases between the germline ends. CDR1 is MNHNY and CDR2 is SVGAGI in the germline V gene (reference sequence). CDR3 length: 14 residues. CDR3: CASSYPNTYNEQFF. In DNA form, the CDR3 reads TGTGCCAGCAGTTACCCCAACACGTACAATGAGCAGTTCTTC.

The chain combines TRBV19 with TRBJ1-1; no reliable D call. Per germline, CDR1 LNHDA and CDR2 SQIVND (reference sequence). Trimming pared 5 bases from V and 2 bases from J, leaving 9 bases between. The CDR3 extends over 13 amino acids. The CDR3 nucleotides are TGTGCCAGTAGTTTATCGAGAAACACTGAAGCTTTCTTT. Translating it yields CASSLSRNTEAFF.

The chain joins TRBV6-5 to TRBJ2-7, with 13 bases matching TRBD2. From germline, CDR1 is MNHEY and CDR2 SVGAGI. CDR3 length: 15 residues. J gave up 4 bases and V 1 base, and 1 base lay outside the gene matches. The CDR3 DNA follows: TGTGCCAGCAGTTACTGGACTAGCGGGAGTTACGAGCAGTACTTC. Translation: CASSYWTSGSYEQYF.

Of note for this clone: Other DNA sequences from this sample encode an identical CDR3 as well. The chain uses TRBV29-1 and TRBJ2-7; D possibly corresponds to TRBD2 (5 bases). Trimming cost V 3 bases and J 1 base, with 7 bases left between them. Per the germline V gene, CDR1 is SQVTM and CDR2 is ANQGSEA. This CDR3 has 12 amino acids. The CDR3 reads CSVESGSYEQYF. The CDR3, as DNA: TGCAGCGTTGAGAGCGGATCCTACGAGCAGTACTTC.

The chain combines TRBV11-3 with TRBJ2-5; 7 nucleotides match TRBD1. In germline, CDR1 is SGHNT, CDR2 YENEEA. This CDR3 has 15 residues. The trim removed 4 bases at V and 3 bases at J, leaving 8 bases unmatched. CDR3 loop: CASSSIWDREETQYF. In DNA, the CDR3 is TGTGCCAGCAGCTCTATATGGGACAGAGAAGAGACCCAGTACTTC.

The CDR3 DNA sequence: TGCGCCAGCAGCCAAGCAGTATTAGCCAACTACGAGCAGTACTTC. Amino acid sequence: CASSQAVLANYEQYF. The chain employs TRBV4-3 and TRBJ2-7; D is unresolved. The CDR3 sequence is 15 residues long. Germline loops: CDR1 LGHNA, CDR2 YSLEER. V was clipped by 1 base and J by 3 bases, with 13 bases between them.

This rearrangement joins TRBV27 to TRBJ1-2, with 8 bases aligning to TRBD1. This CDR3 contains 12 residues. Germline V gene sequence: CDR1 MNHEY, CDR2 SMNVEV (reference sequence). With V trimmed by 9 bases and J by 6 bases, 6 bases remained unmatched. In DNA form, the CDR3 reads TGTGCCAGTTTTACAGGGGGACATGGCTACACCTTC. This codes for CASFTGGHGYTF.

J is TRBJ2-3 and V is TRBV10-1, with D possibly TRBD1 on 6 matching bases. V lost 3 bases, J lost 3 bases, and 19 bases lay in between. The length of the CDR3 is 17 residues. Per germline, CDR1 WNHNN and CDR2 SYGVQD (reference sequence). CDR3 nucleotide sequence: TGCGCCAGCAGTGACCGTCAGGGGAAAACGTTTACAGATACGCAGTATTTT. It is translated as CASSDRQGKTFTDTQYF.

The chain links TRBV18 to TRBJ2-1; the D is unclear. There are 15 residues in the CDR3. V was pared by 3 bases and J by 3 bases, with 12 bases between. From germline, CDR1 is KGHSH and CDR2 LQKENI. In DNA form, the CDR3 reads TGTGCCAGCTCACCTGGCGGCGGCTTCTACAATGAGCAGTTCTTC. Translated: CASSPGGGFYNEQFF.

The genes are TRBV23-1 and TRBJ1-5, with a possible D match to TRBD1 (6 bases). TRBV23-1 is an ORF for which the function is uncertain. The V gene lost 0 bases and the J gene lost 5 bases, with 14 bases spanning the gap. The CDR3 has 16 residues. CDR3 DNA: TGCGCCAGCAGTCAATCAAACAGGGTCGACTATCAGCCCCAGCATTTT. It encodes CASSQSNRVDYQPQHF.

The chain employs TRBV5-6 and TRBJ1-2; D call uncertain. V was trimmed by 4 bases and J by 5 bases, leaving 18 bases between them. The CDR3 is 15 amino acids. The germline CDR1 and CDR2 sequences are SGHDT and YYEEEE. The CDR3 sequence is CASSHDPGGPYGYTF. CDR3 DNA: TGTGCCAGCAGCCATGACCCAGGTGGACCTTATGGCTACACCTTC.

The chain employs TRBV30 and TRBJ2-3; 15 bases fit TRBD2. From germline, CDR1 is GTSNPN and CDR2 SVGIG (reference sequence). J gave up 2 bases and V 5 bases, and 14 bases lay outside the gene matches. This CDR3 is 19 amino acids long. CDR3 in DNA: TGTGCCTGGGACGGACTAGCGGGAGGGCCCGGTGGTCTCACAGATACGCAGTATTTT. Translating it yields CAWDGLAGGPGGLTDTQYF.

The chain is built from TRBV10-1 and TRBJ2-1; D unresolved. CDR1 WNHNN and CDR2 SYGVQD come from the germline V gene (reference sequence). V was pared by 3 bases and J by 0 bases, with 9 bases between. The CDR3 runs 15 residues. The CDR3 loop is CASSDQKSSYNEQFF. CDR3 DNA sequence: TGCGCCAGCAGTGACCAAAAAAGCTCCTACAATGAGCAGTTCTTC.

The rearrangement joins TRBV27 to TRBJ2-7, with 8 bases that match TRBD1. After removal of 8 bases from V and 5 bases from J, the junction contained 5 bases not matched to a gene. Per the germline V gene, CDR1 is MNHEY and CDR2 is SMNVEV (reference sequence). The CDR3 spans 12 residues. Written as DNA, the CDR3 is TGTGCCAGCGGGGACAGGCCCAACGAGCAGTACTTC. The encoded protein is CASGDRPNEQYF.

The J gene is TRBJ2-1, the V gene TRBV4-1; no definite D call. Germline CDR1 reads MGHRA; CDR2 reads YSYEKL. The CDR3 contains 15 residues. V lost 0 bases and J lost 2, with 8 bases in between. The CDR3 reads CASSQEMLPYNEQFF. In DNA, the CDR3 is TGCGCCAGCAGCCAAGAGATGCTACCCTACAATGAGCAGTTCTTC.

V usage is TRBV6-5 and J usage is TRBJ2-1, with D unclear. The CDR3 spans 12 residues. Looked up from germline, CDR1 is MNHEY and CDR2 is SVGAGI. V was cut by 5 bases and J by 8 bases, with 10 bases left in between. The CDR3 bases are TGTGCCAGCAGTAGTACGAGCGATGAGCAGTTCTTC. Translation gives CASSSTSDEQFF.

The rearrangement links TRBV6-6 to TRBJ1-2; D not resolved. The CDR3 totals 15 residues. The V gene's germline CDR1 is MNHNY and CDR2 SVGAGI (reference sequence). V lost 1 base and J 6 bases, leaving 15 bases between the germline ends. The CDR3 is CASSYYVRDSDGYTF. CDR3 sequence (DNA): TGTGCCAGCAGTTACTACGTTCGGGATTCGGATGGCTACACCTTC.

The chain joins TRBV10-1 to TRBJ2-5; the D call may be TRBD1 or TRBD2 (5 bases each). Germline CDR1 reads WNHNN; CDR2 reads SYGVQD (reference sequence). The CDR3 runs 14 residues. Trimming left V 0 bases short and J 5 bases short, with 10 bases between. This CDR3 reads CASSESEGLETQYF. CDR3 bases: TGCGCCAGCAGTGAGTCTGAGGGGTTGGAGACCCAGTACTTC.

CDR3 in DNA: TGTGCCAGTAGTATAAGGTCGACGCCGCTTTATGGCTACACCTTC. Its protein product is CASSIRSTPLYGYTF. The chain has TRBV19 and TRBJ1-2, with D hard to call. V lost 2 bases, J lost 5 bases, and 15 bases lay in between. The CDR3 runs to 15 residues. Germline lookup yields CDR1 LNHDA and CDR2 SQIVND (reference sequence).

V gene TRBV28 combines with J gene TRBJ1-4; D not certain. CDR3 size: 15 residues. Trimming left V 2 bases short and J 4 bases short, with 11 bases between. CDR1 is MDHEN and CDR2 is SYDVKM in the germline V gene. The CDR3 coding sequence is TGTGCCAGCAGTTTAGGTAACGGGGATAATGAAAAACTGTTTTTT. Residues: CASSLGNGDNEKLFF.

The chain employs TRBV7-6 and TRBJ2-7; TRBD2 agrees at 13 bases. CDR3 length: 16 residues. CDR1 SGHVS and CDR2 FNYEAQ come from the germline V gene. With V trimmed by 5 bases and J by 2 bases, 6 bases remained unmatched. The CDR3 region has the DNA TGTGCCAGCAGCGGGCCGGGACTAGCGGGGACCTACGAGCAGTACTTC. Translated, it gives CASSGPGLAGTYEQYF.

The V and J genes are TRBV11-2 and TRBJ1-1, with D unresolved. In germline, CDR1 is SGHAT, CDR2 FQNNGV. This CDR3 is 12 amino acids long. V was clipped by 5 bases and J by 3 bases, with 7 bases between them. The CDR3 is CASSQDYTEAFF. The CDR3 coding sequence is TGTGCCAGCAGCCAAGACTACACTGAAGCTTTCTTT.